These T cell receptor beta chains were read from a single sample in a study of T cells in Graves' hyperthyroidism and ophthalmopathy. TCRdb reprocessed the multiplex PCR reads via MiXCR and lists one record per CDR3 protein. The sample contains 500,000 to 650,000 distinct CDR3 sequences, 17% of which appear only once. Material for sequencing was blood. Receptors were obtained from a woman aged 18-30 years with Graves' ophthalmopathy. Each CDR3 is given with its conserved first and last residue. A D gene is named only where the DNA matches it firmly. Rows may omit the clone size; those that give it use once, few, many or a size class.

V	J	D	size	DNA	CDR3
TRBV7-6	TRBJ2-7	.	.	TGTGCCAGCAGCTTAGGGGGGGGGGGGGGGCGCGAGCAGTGCTTC	CASSLGGGGGREQCF
TRBV6-2/TRBV6-3	TRBJ2-7	TRBD1	many	TGTGCCAGCGGCCGGGACAGGGGAGGTGAGCAGTACTTC	CASGRDRGGEQYF
TRBV18	TRBJ1-1	TRBD1	many	TGTGCCAGCCATAGACAGGGGGGAATGGAAGCTTTCTTT	CASHRQGGMEAFF
TRBV19	TRBJ1-5	TRBD1	.	TGTGCCAGTAAAATTGGAACGTTCACAGGGGGCCATCAGCCCCAGCATTTT	CASKIGTFTGGHQPQHF
TRBV7-2	TRBJ2-2	TRBD1	.	TGTGCCAGCATCCGGACAGGGGACCACACCGGGGAGCTGTTTTTT	CASIRTGDHTGELFF
TRBV11-2	TRBJ2-7	TRBD1	few	TGTGCCAGCAGCTTAAACAGGGGAGCGTCCTACGAGCAGTACTTC	CASSLNRGASYEQYF
TRBV7-3	TRBJ1-1	TRBD1	many	TGTGCCAGCAGCTTGGTTCCTTTGTCGGACAGGGTCATACGGAACACTGAAGCTTTCTTT	CASSLVPLSDRVIRNTEAFF
TRBV7-3	TRBJ2-3	.	many	TGTGCCAGCAGCCCCTGGGGCACAGATACGCAGTATTTT	CASSPWGTDTQYF
TRBV11-2	TRBJ1-1	.	few	TGTGCCAGCAGCCAAGAAGAACCGGGGAACACTGAAGCTTTCTTT	CASSQEEPGNTEAFF
TRBV5-4	TRBJ2-1	TRBD1	few	TGTGCCAGCAGCTTGGCCGGGACAGTGGGGGAGCAGTTCTTC	CASSLAGTVGEQFF
TRBV6-5	TRBJ1-6	.	.	TGTGCCAGCAGTTACTCAGGGGGCTATAATTCACCCCTCCACTTT	CASSYSGGYNSPLHF
TRBV20-1	TRBJ1-1	.	many	TGCAGTGCTAGGCACACTGAGGTCCCTAACACTGAAGCTTTCTTT	CSARHTEVPNTEAFF
TRBV6-2/TRBV6-3	TRBJ1-5	.	many	TGTGCCAGCAGTTATAGGACAGCTAGCAATCAGCCCCAGCATTTT	CASSYRTASNQPQHF
TRBV10-1	TRBJ2-1	TRBD1	.	TGCGCCAGCAGACAACGGTACCGGGACAGAGATTACAATGAGCAGTTCTTC	CASRQRYRDRDYNEQFF
TRBV28	TRBJ2-5	TRBD2	.	TGCGCCAGCAGCCCCCCGACTAGCCCGACCCAGTACTTC	CASSPPTSPTQYF
TRBV15	TRBJ1-5	.	.	TGTGCCACCAGCAGAGGTCTAGACAGACCTAATCAGCCCCAGCATTTT	CATSRGLDRPNQPQHF
TRBV10-3	TRBJ2-3	.	few	TGTGCCATCAAGATAGGCATCTCCACAGATACGCAGTATTTT	CAIKIGISTDTQYF
TRBV7-2	TRBJ2-7	.	many	TGTGCCAGCAGCTTAGAACTAACAGGGCCCTCCTACGAGCAGTACTTC	CASSLELTGPSYEQYF
TRBV2	TRBJ2-1	.	many	TGTGCCAGCAGTGAACTGTACAGCTCCTACAATGAGCAGTTCTTC	CASSELYSSYNEQFF
TRBV5-1	TRBJ2-3	TRBD1	once	TGCGCCAGCAGCGGAAACCGGGACAGGGCTTCTAGCACAGATACGCAGTATTTT	CASSGNRDRASSTDTQYF
TRBV6-2/TRBV6-3	TRBJ2-5	.	few	TGTGCCAGCCTGGGACGGGACCAAGAGACCCAGTACTTC	CASLGRDQETQYF
TRBV2	TRBJ2-3	.	many	TGTGCCAGCAGACCCAGCGGGAGCACAGATACGCAGTATTTT	CASRPSGSTDTQYF
TRBV7-3	TRBJ2-1	.	.	TGTGCCAGCAGCTTTTACGGGTACAATGAGCAGTTCTTC	CASSFYGYNEQFF